This T cell receptor beta chain was sequenced for a study of OX40 agonist ivuxolimab in advanced cancers. Study summary: The dose of intravenous ivuxolimab that patients received every 2 weeks ranged from 0.01 to 10 mg/kg. General study points: Averaging showed that CD8+ T cells had more expanded clones than CD4+ did. Which antigen the expanded peripheral T cells recognized is unknown.

TCRdb's copy holds only in-frame clones and misses some; the assay was immunoSEQ multiplex PCR. The data contain about 47,000 clones, around 84% of them singletons. A single count supports this clone. Its target is not known. The CDR3 totals 15 residues. Germline assignment: CDR1 SGHDT and CDR2 YYEEEE. J was trimmed by 3 bases and V by 0 bases; bases with no gene match: 2. Sequencing was performed on CD4+ or CD8+ T cells sorted from blood, taken in a trial of the OX40 agonist ivuxolimab. This chain links TRBV5-6 with TRBJ2-7; TRBD2 matches at 11 bases. This sequence was found in an adult with an advanced solid tumor such as melanoma, head and neck, liver or kidney cancer. The CDR3 spells CASSLALAGGYEQYF. DNA of the CDR3: TGTGCCAGCAGCTTGGCGCTAGCGGGAGGCTACGAGCAGTACTTC.